The 13 T cell receptor beta chains below all came from one sample that was sequenced in a study of neurological immune-mediated disorders. TCRdb fed the 5' RACE reads into MiXCR, producing one record per CDR3 protein. The table includes roughly 50,000 distinct CDR3 sequences, 12% detected once. Indicated time point: longitudinal time-point 3. The sample consisted of PBMCs. These receptor sequences come from a male donor with HTLV-1-associated myelopathy (HAM/TSP).

The sample holds many counts of this clonotype. The chain employs TRBV12-3 or TRBV12-4 and TRBJ1-5; D is possibly TRBD1 (5 bases). The CDR3 has 15 residues. The germline V and J ends were trimmed by 3 bases and 5 bases, with 14 bases remaining between them. CDR3 sequence (DNA): TGTGCCAGCAGTTTTGGACAAAATGTGGATCAGCCCCAGCATTTT. It translates to CASSFGQNVDQPQHF.

This clonotype came up many times. The chain is built from TRBV7-2 and TRBJ1-1, with 7 positions matching TRBD1. The trim removed 10 bases at V and 1 base at J, leaving 6 bases unmatched. This CDR3 is 13 amino acids long. Germline assignment: CDR1 SGHTA and CDR2 FQGNSA. The CDR3 bases are TGTGCCACCTCGGGACAGCCGAACACTGAAGCTTTCTTT. Its protein is CATSGQPNTEAFF.

This clonotype has a count of ten or more. V usage is TRBV7-2 and J usage is TRBJ2-7, with 9 bases that match TRBD2. V shed 1 base and J 2 bases; nucleotides not matched to a gene: 6. The CDR3 loop spans 16 amino acids. The germline CDR1 and CDR2 sequences are SGHTA and FQGNSA. For the CDR3, the DNA is TGTGCCAGCAGCTTAGATAGCGGGGGTCTCCCCTACGAGCAGTACTTC. Its translation: CASSLDSGGLPYEQYF. Filled out from reference TRBV7-2 and TRBJ2-7, the complete variable domain reads GAGVSQSPSNKVTEKGKDVELRCDPISGHTALYWYRQSLGQGLEFLIYFQGNSAPDKSGLPSDRFSAERTGGSVSTLTIQRTQQEDSAVYLCASSLDSGGLPYEQYFGPGTRLTVT.

Turning to this clonotype: Since a much larger clone is just one base distant, this may be a read error. The chain has TRBV6-4 and TRBJ2-1; no clear D gene. The CDR3 consists of 14 residues. V shed 10 bases and J shed 5 bases, with 18 bases lying between them. Germline values: CDR1 MRHNA, CDR2 SNTAGT. The CDR3 sequence: CANRPAGTNNEQFF. As DNA, the CDR3 is TGTGCCAACAGACCAGCTGGCACAAACAATGAGCAGTTCTTC.

This clonotype was detected many times. The chain carries TRBV12-3 or TRBV12-4 and TRBJ1-5; 7 bases are a match to TRBD1. The CDR3 is 14 residues long. The J segment lost 5 bases and the V segment lost 4 bases, leaving 5 bases of the junction unmatched. Here the CDR3 reads CASSYRQGHQPQHF. The CDR3 DNA sequence: TGTGCCAGCAGTTACCGACAGGGCCATCAGCCCCAGCATTTT.

This clonotype occurred many times. The V call is TRBV9, the J call TRBJ1-2; tentatively, D is TRBD1 (6 bases). Per germline, CDR1 SGDLS and CDR2 YYNGEE. This CDR3 comprises 16 residues. Trimming removed 4 bases from V and 6 bases from J, with 22 bases in between. The CDR3 nucleotides read TGTGCCAGCAGCACTCCCCTCCGGACAGAAGCGGATGGCTACACCTTC. Translated, it gives CASSTPLRTEADGYTF.

This clonotype was seen repeatedly, ten times or more. The chain has TRBV20-1 and TRBJ1-5; D gene uncertain. The CDR3 covers 14 residues. Germline V gene sequence: CDR1 DFQATT, CDR2 SNEGSKA (reference sequence). Trimming pared 6 bases from V and 5 bases from J, leaving 17 bases between. Written as DNA, the CDR3 is TGCAGTGCCTCGACGCCCGCGGAGTATCAGCCCCAGCATTTT. It translates to CSASTPAEYQPQHF.

This clonotype was counted at least ten times. The rearrangement links TRBV4-3 to TRBJ2-2; D gene uncertain. Trimming cost V 5 bases and J 2 bases, with 12 bases left between them. The CDR3 runs to 15 residues. Germline assignment: CDR1 LGHNA and CDR2 YSLEER. CDR3 coding DNA: TGCGCCAGCAGCTCCTCGACCAGTAACACCGGGGAGCTGTTTTTT. Residues: CASSSSTSNTGELFF.

The gene calls are TRBV3-1 and TRBJ2-6; no firm D call. This CDR3 has 15 residues. Per the germline V gene, CDR1 is LGHDT and CDR2 is YNNKEL (reference sequence). Trimming left V 2 bases short and J 3 bases short, with 8 bases between. In DNA form, the CDR3 reads TGTGCCAGCAGCCAACTGGCCGATGGGGCCAACGTCCTGACTTTC. Translation: CASSQLADGANVLTF.

This clonotype was picked up many times. The J gene is TRBJ1-4, the V gene TRBV7-2; TRBD1 agrees at 7 bases. The CDR3 is 17 amino acids. Germline V gene lookup returns CDR1 SGHTA and CDR2 FQGNSA. Unmatched junction bases numbered 9, after V lost 5 bases and J lost 0 bases. The chain's CDR3 is CASSQGVNYATNEKLFF. The CDR3 bases are TGTGCCAGCAGCCAGGGGGTTAACTACGCAACTAATGAAAAACTGTTTTTT. The complete variable domain, with remaining parts taken from reference TRBV7-2 and TRBJ1-4, reads GAGVSQSPSNKVTEKGKDVELRCDPISGHTALYWYRQSLGQGLEFLIYFQGNSAPDKSGLPSDRFSAERTGGSVSTLTIQRTQQEDSAVYLCASSQGVNYATNEKLFFGSGTQLSVL.

This clonotype was counted between two and nine times. This chain uses TRBV2 with TRBJ1-2, with 8 bases that match TRBD1. The length of the CDR3 is 14 residues. With 5 bases clipped from V and 5 bases from J, the junction kept 7 bases outside the gene matches. Germline CDR1 is SNHLY and CDR2 is FYNNEI. The CDR3 DNA reads as TGTGCCAGCAGTCCGGGACAGGAGAATTATGGCTACACCTTC. Its translation is CASSPGQENYGYTF.

The sample holds many counts of this clonotype. The rearrangement links TRBV20-1 to TRBJ2-5; no definite D call. The CDR3 covers 14 residues. The germline V gene encodes CDR1 DFQATT and CDR2 SNEGSKA (reference sequence). Trimming stripped 6 bases from V and 0 bases from J, with 14 bases between. In DNA, the CDR3 is TGCAGTGCGTCGGGCGGTTGGTACCAAGAGACCCAGTACTTC. Its protein is CSASGGWYQETQYF.

This clonotype was counted ten times or more. The chain carries TRBV5-5 and TRBJ2-2; no clear D. This CDR3 has 15 residues. CDR1 is SGHKS, CDR2 YYEKEE, per germline (reference sequence). Trimming cost V 0 bases and J 4 bases, with 10 bases left between them. The CDR3 nucleotides read TGTGCCAGCAGCTTGGGCAGGTCGGGCACCGGGGAGCTGTTTTTT. It codes for CASSLGRSGTGELFF.